Given below is one T cell receptor beta chain in context. The entry originates in a study of blood T cell repertoires in COVID-19. Study-wide background: Acute-phase and convalescent COVID-19 samples originated in the United States, Italy and Spain. T cells, B-cell-depleted T cells, or PBMCs provided the cDNA or gDNA that served as material.

This CDR3 comprises 17 residues. Per the original data handling: Researchers report that nucleated cell counts were estimated from reference gene primer amplification. Clones were read by immunoSEQ multiplex PCR, and TCRdb kept only the in-frame ones, dropping some. Clone size and the V and J calls come from that table; the DNA yielded D and trimming. Of roughly 86,000 clones listed, about four fifths are singletons. The source of this sequence is a human donor in a cohort sampled during active COVID-19. The rearrangement uses TRBV12-2 and TRBJ2-2; the table's TRBD2 call for D was not verified on the DNA. TRBV12-2 is a documented pseudogene. Sequencing was done on a sample of peripheral blood. The CDR3 region is CASRLAGPREDTGELFF. As DNA, the CDR3 is TGTGCAAGTCGCTTAGCGGGTCCCAGGGAGGACACCGGGGAGCTGTTTTTT.